This TCR beta chain comes out of a study of identifying expanded T cells in peripheral blood. Study-level findings and limits: Differentially abundant clones: 1 to 1.5 between replicates, 15 to 17 at approximately 14 days, 19 to 20 at four. Variance in clone template counts between two-week samples significantly increased with total template count across all healthy donors.

No infections or other immune events were documented during collection. The repertoire was sequenced with immunoSEQ multiplex PCR; TCRdb's copy has only in-frame clones and lacks some. The sample includes 130,000 or so clones, more than 75% of them seen just once. Details on this clone: Antigen: not known.

The CDR3 has 11 amino acids. The V and J ends lost 5 bases and 1 base respectively, with 0 bases between them. The V gene's germline CDR1 is LNHNV and CDR2 YYDKDF (reference sequence). The sequencing input was blood. The V call is TRBV15, the J call TRBJ2-1; D not certain. The receptor was isolated from a person aged 18-70 years in good health. CDR3 residues: CATSSYNEQFF. The CDR3 DNA follows: TGTGCCACCAGCTCCTACAATGAGCAGTTCTTC.